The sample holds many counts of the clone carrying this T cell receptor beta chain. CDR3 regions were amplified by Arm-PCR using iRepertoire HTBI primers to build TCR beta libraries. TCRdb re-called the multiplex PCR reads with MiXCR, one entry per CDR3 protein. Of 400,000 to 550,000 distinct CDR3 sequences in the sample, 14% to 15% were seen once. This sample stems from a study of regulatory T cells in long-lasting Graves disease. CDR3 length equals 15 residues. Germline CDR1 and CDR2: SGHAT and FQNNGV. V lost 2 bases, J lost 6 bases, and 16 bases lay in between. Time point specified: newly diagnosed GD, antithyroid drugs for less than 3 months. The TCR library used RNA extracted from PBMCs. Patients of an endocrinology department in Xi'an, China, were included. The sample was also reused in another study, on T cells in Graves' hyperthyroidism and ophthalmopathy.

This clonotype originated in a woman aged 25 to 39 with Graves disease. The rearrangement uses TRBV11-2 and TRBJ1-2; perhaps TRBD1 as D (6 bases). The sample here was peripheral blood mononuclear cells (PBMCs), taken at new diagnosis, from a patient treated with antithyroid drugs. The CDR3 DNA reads TGTGCCAGCAGCTTAAGTTTCGGGACAACCGATGGCTACACCTTC. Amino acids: CASSLSFGTTDGYTF.